These 15 T cell receptor beta chains were all obtained from the same sample, sequenced in a study of blood T cells in healthy people across ages. Primers used in a second PCR of about 6 to 11 cycles were a sample-barcoded 5' primer and a J-beta primer mix. TCRdb re-derived calls from the 5' RACE reads in MiXCR, one entry per CDR3 protein. The sample contains more than 650,000 distinct CDR3 sequences, about a fifth of which appear only once. Sample: blood. The receptors derive from a man aged 70 or older in good health.

The CDR3 is CASSLAHPTNEQFF. CDR3 bases: TGCGCCAGCAGCTTGGCCCACCCTACCAATGAGCAGTTCTTC. The chain carries TRBV5-1 and TRBJ2-1; no reliable D call. Germline CDR1 is SGHRS and CDR2 is YFSETQ. CDR3 length equals 14 residues. V lost 0 bases and J lost 6, with 10 bases in between.

This clonotype has just one count. The rearrangement links TRBV30 to TRBJ2-3; D may be TRBD2 (7 bases). Germline values: CDR1 GTSNPN, CDR2 SVGIG (reference sequence). CDR3 length equals 12 residues. Trimming stripped 7 bases from V and 8 bases from J, with 16 bases between. The CDR3 nucleotides are TGTGCCTACAAGCGGGGAGGGGGTACGCAGTATTTT. This gives the protein CAYKRGGGTQYF.

The chain has TRBV29-1 and TRBJ2-5; TRBD1 aligns across 8 bases. The J call may be wrong; the DNA end is better matched by TRBJ2-7. This CDR3 spans 14 amino acids. Germline V gene lookup returns CDR1 SQVTM and CDR2 ANQGSEA. CDR3: CSVDDGQGGYEQYF. DNA of the CDR3: TGCAGCGTTGATGACGGACAGGGAGGCTACGAGCAGTACTTC.

This chain links TRBV15 with TRBJ1-5, with D possibly being TRBD1 (5 bases). This CDR3 contains 14 residues. V lost 7 bases to trimming and J lost 2 bases, with 12 bases between them. Germline-derived CDR1 and CDR2 are LNHNV and YYDKDF (reference sequence). In DNA form, the CDR3 reads TGTGCCACCACTTTAGGGGTAGGCAATCAGCCCCAGCATTTT. Its protein product is CATTLGVGNQPQHF.

V gene TRBV20-1 combines with J gene TRBJ2-3; 14 bases map to TRBD2. The CDR3 runs 16 residues. The germline V gene has CDR1 DFQATT and CDR2 SNEGSKA (reference sequence). J gave up 4 bases and V 6 bases, and 9 bases lay outside the gene matches. The CDR3 spells CSAGLAGVANSDTQYF. In DNA form, the CDR3 reads TGCAGTGCGGGACTAGCGGGGGTGGCCAATTCAGATACGCAGTATTTT.

In this sample, this clonotype turned up many times. This chain links TRBV6-6 with TRBJ1-5; 9 positions agree with TRBD1. V lost 7 bases and J lost 6; bases outside the gene matches: 4. The CDR3 contains 13 residues. Germline V gene data show CDR1 as MNHNY and CDR2 as SVGAGI (reference sequence). The CDR3 loop is CASNRQGGQPQHF. CDR3 nucleotides: TGTGCCAGCAACAGACAGGGGGGTCAGCCCCAGCATTTT.

Of note for this clonotype: The junction departs from germline at one end; a sequencing error may be responsible. The chain employs TRBV20-1 and TRBJ2-1; 9 bases map to TRBD2. The CDR3 is 13 amino acids. From germline, CDR1 is DFQATT and CDR2 SNEGSKA (reference sequence). CDR3 loop: CSAISGGYNEQFF. The CDR3 nucleotides read TGCAGCGCTATCAGCGGGGGGTACAATGAGCAGTTCTTC.

In this sample, this clonotype turned up a few times. The rearrangement uses TRBV12-3 or TRBV12-4 and TRBJ1-2, with D unresolved. The ends were cut back, 0 bases at V and 4 bases at J, with 9 bases in the middle. The CDR3 is made up of 14 amino acids. The CDR3 loop is CASSLAGKSYGYTF. CDR3 nucleotides: TGTGCCAGCAGTTTAGCCGGGAAGAGCTATGGCTACACCTTC.

J is TRBJ1-2 and V is TRBV7-7; TRBD1 might be the D (6 bases). The V end was cut by 3 bases, the J end by 2 bases, with 16 bases between. The germline V gene encodes CDR1 SSHAT and CDR2 FNYEAQ (reference sequence). This CDR3 region has 16 residues. This chain's CDR3 is CASSLLGQGQNYGYTF. The CDR3 region has the DNA TGTGCCAGCAGCTTGTTGGGTCAGGGGCAGAACTATGGCTACACCTTC.

This clonotype was counted between two and nine times. This chain uses TRBV18 with TRBJ1-2, with D unclear. This CDR3 has 13 residues. The V end lost 3 bases, the J end lost 8 bases, and 13 bases lay between the germline ends. From germline, CDR1 is KGHSH and CDR2 LQKENI. CDR3 DNA sequence: TGTGCCAGCTCACCCCAGAATGGGGAAGGCTACACCTTC. It codes for CASSPQNGEGYTF.

This rearrangement joins TRBV3-1 to TRBJ1-3, with 9 bases aligning to TRBD1. This CDR3 has 20 amino acids. Germline CDR1 and CDR2: LGHDT and YNNKEL (reference sequence). With 6 bases clipped from V and 0 bases from J, the junction kept 18 bases outside the gene matches. The CDR3 sequence: CASSRWEPGTGTFSGNTIYF. The CDR3 DNA follows: TGTGCCAGCAGTCGTTGGGAACCCGGGACAGGGACCTTCTCTGGAAACACCATATATTTT.

In its sample, this clonotype was seen many times. The J gene is TRBJ1-2, the V gene TRBV6-6, with D possibly matching TRBD1 (6 bases). With 4 bases removed from V and 7 bases from J, the gap between germline ends came to 13 bases. The CDR3 covers 13 residues. Germline CDR1 is MNHNY and CDR2 is SVGAGI (reference sequence). Here the CDR3 DNA reads TGTGCCAGCAGTTCACAGGGAGTGCGTGGCTACACCTTC. Its protein product is CASSSQGVRGYTF.

This chain uses TRBV5-6 with TRBJ2-2; D unclear. Germline assignment: CDR1 SGHDT and CDR2 YYEEEE. With 0 bases removed from V and 0 bases from J, the gap between germline ends came to 15 bases. This CDR3 has 18 residues. CDR3 protein: CASSLGTYPVTNTGELFF. As DNA, the CDR3 is TGTGCCAGCAGCTTGGGGACCTACCCGGTAACGAACACCGGGGAGCTGTTTTTT.

The chain has TRBV6-5 and TRBJ2-7; possible D gene TRBD1, 6 bases. V was trimmed by 0 bases and J by 5 bases, leaving 20 bases between them. Germline loops: CDR1 MNHEY, CDR2 SVGAGI. This CDR3 has 17 amino acids. The CDR3 bases are TGTGCCAGCAGTTACTCGTCAGGGGCGTCGCGAAGCAACGAGCAGTACTTC. Translation: CASSYSSGASRSNEQYF.

This clonotype was detected only a few times. The V and J genes are TRBV6-1 and TRBJ2-5; tentatively, D is TRBD1 (6 bases). Germline V gene data show CDR1 as MNHNS and CDR2 as SASEGT. Deletions cut 6 bases from V and 3 bases from J, with 14 bases between. The length of the CDR3 is 14 residues. CDR3 amino acids: CASSPAAGEETQYF. CDR3 DNA sequence: TGTGCCAGCAGCCCGGCCGCAGGGGAAGAGACCCAGTACTTC.